A selection of T cell receptor beta chains follows, all from one sample in a study of CD8+CD57+ T cells in acquired aplastic anemia. TCRdb reanalysed the reads using MiXCR and keeps one entry per CDR3 protein. This table holds 450,000 to 550,000 distinct CDR3 sequences, around a third found once. Input material: sorted CD4+, CD8+, or CD8+CD57+ T cells (not recorded which) from PBMCs. The receptor source for this set is a human donor with aplastic anemia. CDR3s include the opening cysteine and the closing phenylalanine or tryptophan. Each record gives: CDR3 DNA, CDR3 protein, V gene, J gene, D gene, clone size. D genes are given only for firm matches. Expanded clones get a size class; other rows say once, few or many, or leave the size out.

TGTGCCAGCAGCCCAGCATTGTTGACAGCTTTCTTT	CASSPALLTAFF	TRBV7-9	TRBJ1-1	.	many
TGTGCCACCAGCAGAGCATTAGCGGGAGTCGGTTCCGAGCAGTTCTTC	CATSRALAGVGSEQFF	TRBV15	TRBJ2-1	TRBD2	few
TGTGCCAGCAGCCAACCATCCCAGGGGAAGAGTGACCAAGAGACCCAGTACTTC	CASSQPSQGKSDQETQYF	TRBV4-2	TRBJ2-5	.	.
TGCAGTGCTAGTAGTTCGAGCGGGAGGGCCTGGGAGCAGTACTTC	CSASSSSGRAWEQYF	TRBV20-1	TRBJ2-7	TRBD2	many
TGTGCCACCAGCAGCGGAGGGCCCGGAAACATTCAGTACTTC	CATSSGGPGNIQYF	TRBV15	TRBJ2-4	.	many
TGTGCCAGCAGCCCCGAGAGCTACAATGAGCAGTTCTTC	CASSPESYNEQFF	TRBV7-2	TRBJ2-1	.	.
TGTGCCAGCAGGGAAAGGACCGGGACAGGATATTACGAGCAGTACTTC	CASRERTGTGYYEQYF	TRBV7-8	TRBJ2-7	TRBD1	many
TGTGCCAGCAGCCCAGGGACTAGCGGGTCCTACGAGCAGTACTTC	CASSPGTSGSYEQYF	TRBV2	TRBJ2-7	TRBD2	many
TGTGCCTGGAGTGGGGGCCAGACACAGCCCCAGCATTTT	CAWSGGQTQPQHF	TRBV30	TRBJ1-5	.	.
TGCGCCAGCAGCTTGAGGGGGGCGCATGGAAGCGAGCAGTACTTC	CASSLRGAHGSEQYF	TRBV5-1	TRBJ2-7	.	many
TGTGCCAGCAGTGAATATCCCCTGACTGAAGCTTTCTTT	CASSEYPLTEAFF	TRBV25-1	TRBJ1-1	.	many
TGTGCCAGCGGAAAACAGGGTAATCAGCCCCAGCATTTT	CASGKQGNQPQHF	TRBV7-6	TRBJ1-5	.	.
TGTGCCAGCAGCTTGCTCCCGGGGAACACCATATATTTT	CASSLLPGNTIYF	TRBV7-3	TRBJ1-3	.	many
TGTGCCAGCAGCAGATTTCACACCGGGGAGCTGTTTTTT	CASSRFHTGELFF	TRBV7-3	TRBJ2-2	.	.
TGTGCCAGCAGTGTAGCCCGTCTAGCTCCCGAGCAGTACTTC	CASSVARLAPEQYF	TRBV2	TRBJ2-7	.	.
TGTGCCAGTAGTATCATGGGACAACAAGCCCAGCCCCAGCATTTT	CASSIMGQQAQPQHF	TRBV19	TRBJ1-5	.	.
TGTGCCAGCAGCGCAGAGGGACAGAACTATGGCTACACCTTC	CASSAEGQNYGYTF	TRBV9	TRBJ1-2	TRBD1	many
TGCGCCAGCAGCTTGGATGGCGGGAGGTCGACAGAGCAGTACTTC	CASSLDGGRSTEQYF	TRBV5-1	TRBJ2-7	TRBD2	many
TGTGCCAGTAGTATATCGCCCGGTATGCTGTACACCTTC	CASSISPGMLYTF	TRBV19	TRBJ1-2	.	many